A selection of T cell receptor beta chains follows, all from one sample in a study of blood T cells in healthy people across ages. A single record per CDR3 protein comes from TCRdb applying MiXCR to the 5' RACE reads. The sample holds 550,000 to 750,000 distinct CDR3 sequences, around 21% seen once. Sequencing was performed on blood. All receptors come from a man between 65 and 79 years old in good health. Both conserved end residues are part of each CDR3. A D gene is named only where the DNA matches it firmly.

d_call | v_call | cdr3_aa
. | TRBV5-1 | CASSLLGPSGETQYF
TRBD2 | TRBV20-1 | CSARTAGVGYEQYF
TRBD2 | TRBV28 | CASSFSTSGRVEQYF
TRBD1 | TRBV3-1 | CASSQPGTGDLYGYTF
. | TRBV18 | CASSPLLEDFSEQYF
. | TRBV25-1 | CASSGGVYEQYF
. | TRBV20-1 | CSARGTGGELFF
. | TRBV21-1 | CASSKGRAAGEVTDTQYF
. | TRBV29-1 | CSVHRVNGELFF
TRBD1 | TRBV7-9 | CASSLAGQGWNEQFF
TRBD2 | TRBV20-1 | CSARTGLAGQEQFF
. | TRBV6-6 | CASKPGLDVEQYF
. | TRBV28 | CASRNTEAFF
TRBD2 | TRBV4-3 | CASSHSTGTRETQYF
TRBD2 | TRBV12-3/TRBV12-4 | CASSFSGAYEQYF
. | TRBV11-2 | CASSLEASPAYNEQFF
. | TRBV28 | CASSSLGRRSTDTQYF
. | TRBV5-1 | CASSEGHTSALRNTIYF
TRBD1 | TRBV6-2/TRBV6-3 | CASRQGAYGYTF
TRBD2 | TRBV10-3 | CAISTGLETDTQYF
TRBD1 | TRBV27 | CASSLLGDRGRYTGELFF
TRBD2 | TRBV6-2/TRBV6-3 | CASTLAGLYEQYF
TRBD1 | TRBV5-1 | CASRPRTGATEAFF
. | TRBV7-2 | CASSTSPAKNIQYF
. | TRBV29-1 | CSVEDTGQETQYF
. | TRBV12-3/TRBV12-4 | CASTGASGFDKNIQYF
TRBD1 | TRBV7-9 | CASSLDNRQGEKLFF
. | TRBV5-4 | CASSPMGDGYTF
. | TRBV6-1 | CASSELIGQNNQPQHF
. | TRBV6-5 | CASSYTPDGFGANVLTF
. | TRBV11-2 | CASSPSPVQETQYF
. | TRBV23-1 | CASSRLGTLGYEQYF
TRBD2 | TRBV29-1 | CSVGVAGGTGELFF
. | TRBV9 | CASSVGVVNEQFF
. | TRBV7-2 | CASSLVGSQTLSYNEQFF
. | TRBV3-1 | CASSQDGGQGRSLNTEAFF
TRBD1 | TRBV12-3/TRBV12-4 | CASTPITGTGSYNEQFF
. | TRBV11-2 | CASSLGGVYGYTF
TRBD2 | TRBV20-1 | CSARDEGTSVYNEQFF
. | TRBV7-7 | CASSHSVAGHQETQYF
TRBD1 | TRBV2 | CAGSGQGEKLFF
. | TRBV3-1 | CASSYSIWDSQETQYF
TRBD2 | TRBV13 | CASSRLGSGNNEQFF
. | TRBV15 | CATSRGSGGNTIYF
. | TRBV21-1 | CASSKDTGRNGYTF